The 28 T cell receptor beta chains below all came from one sample that was sequenced in a study of blood T cell repertoires in COVID-19. Libraries were prepared by immunoSEQ multiplex PCR; TCRdb keeps only in-frame clonotypes and omits some of them. Among fewer than 300,000 clones listed, around four fifths were seen once. Material for sequencing was peripheral blood. These receptors were obtained from a man older than 75 with acute or convalescent COVID-19.

The chain combines TRBV30 with TRBJ2-1, with unresolved D. In germline, CDR1 is GTSNPN, CDR2 SVGIG (reference sequence). The CDR3 sequence is 12 residues long. Trimming removed 5 bases at V and 4 bases at J, with 9 bases between. Written as DNA, the CDR3 is TGTGCCTGGGGGCTCGGTTACAATGAGCAGTTCTTC. Protein: CAWGLGYNEQFF.

V usage is TRBV27 and J usage is TRBJ1-1; 10 bases are a match to TRBD1. Per germline, CDR1 MNHEY and CDR2 SMNVEV (reference sequence). This CDR3 spans 14 amino acids. J gave up 5 bases and V 6 bases, and 6 bases lay outside the gene matches. The CDR3 region is CASRSTGGWTEAFF. DNA of the CDR3: TGTGCCAGCAGGTCGACAGGGGGCTGGACTGAAGCTTTCTTT.

V usage is TRBV10-2 and J usage is TRBJ2-7; D might be TRBD2 (6 bases). The CDR3 is made up of 13 amino acids. V dropped 4 bases and J dropped 7 bases, with 14 bases sitting between them. The germline gives CDR1 WSHSY, CDR2 SAAADI. The CDR3 here is CASSVRTAGEQYF. The CDR3 DNA sequence: TGCGCCAGCAGTGTTAGGACCGCGGGGGAGCAGTACTTC.

This clone was seen only once. This sequence joins TRBV7-2 and TRBJ2-5, with 7 nucleotides matching TRBD1. V shed 1 base and J 1 base; nucleotides not matched to a gene: 3. CDR3 length: 15 amino acids. Germline lookup yields CDR1 SGHTA and CDR2 FQGNSA. The CDR3 loop reads CASSLESGGQETQYF. The CDR3 region has the DNA TGTGCCAGCAGCTTAGAGTCAGGGGGCCAAGAGACCCAGTACTTC. Using reference TRBV7-2 and TRBJ2-5 for the parts outside the CDR3, the full variable domain is GAGVSQSPSNKVTEKGKDVELRCDPISGHTALYWYRQSLGQGLEFLIYFQGNSAPDKSGLPSDRFSAERTGGSVSTLTIQRTQQEDSAVYLCASSLESGGQETQYFGPGTRLLVL.

The chain combines TRBV10-1 with TRBJ2-1, with D maybe TRBD2 (5 bases). Trimming removed 5 bases at V and 0 bases at J, with 8 bases between. The germline CDR1 and CDR2 sequences are WNHNN and SYGVQD (reference sequence). CDR3 length: 14 amino acids. The CDR3 region has the DNA TGCGCCAGCAGTAGCGGCATCTCCTACAATGAGCAGTTCTTC. Translation gives CASSSGISYNEQFF.

The chain combines TRBV28 with TRBJ2-3; 10 nucleotides line up with TRBD2. V shed 3 bases, J shed 2 bases, and the junction held 8 bases outside the gene matches. CDR1 and CDR2 (germline): MDHEN, SYDVKM. CDR3 length: 17 residues. This CDR3 is CASSFGVSGRPTDTQYF. The CDR3, as DNA: TGTGCCAGCAGTTTCGGGGTTAGCGGGAGGCCCACAGATACGCAGTATTTT.

This chain uses TRBV10-3 with TRBJ2-7; TRBD1 aligns across 10 bases. The J segment lost 3 bases and the V segment lost 11 bases, leaving 4 bases of the junction unmatched. The CDR3 has 12 amino acids. Germline V lookup: CDR1 ENHRY, CDR2 SYGVKD. The CDR3 here is CASRTGGYEQYF. CDR3 sequence (DNA): TGTGCCTCCAGGACAGGGGGCTACGAGCAGTACTTC.

V and J are TRBV7-9 and TRBJ2-2; the D gene is possibly TRBD2 (5 bases). Germline CDR1 reads SEHNR; CDR2 reads FQNEAQ (reference sequence). Trimming removed 2 bases at V and 5 bases at J, with 15 bases between. CDR3 length equals 16 residues. The CDR3 nucleotides are TGTGCCAGCAGCTTATATACCCGACTACCTACCGGGGAGCTGTTTTTT. Translated, it gives CASSLYTRLPTGELFF. The full variable domain, rest sourced from reference TRBV7-9 and TRBJ2-2, is DTGVSQNPRHKITKRGQNVTFRCDPISEHNRLYWYRQTLGQGPEFLTYFQNEAQLEKSRLLSDRFSAERPKGSFSTLEIQRTEQGDSAMYLCASSLYTRLPTGELFFGEGSRLTVL.

Details on this clone: This specimen includes other DNA sequences encoding the same CDR3. The rearrangement joins TRBV28 to TRBJ1-1; no firm D call. The CDR3 loop spans 13 amino acids. Trimming took off 3 bases at V and 0 bases at J, with 5 bases between the two ends. Germline assignment: CDR1 MDHEN and CDR2 SYDVKM. In DNA, the CDR3 is TGTGCCAGCAGTTTTGGGCTGAACACTGAAGCTTTCTTT. Protein product: CASSFGLNTEAFF.

The chain joins TRBV5-1 to TRBJ1-2; 12 bases fit TRBD1. V trimming: 3 bases; J trimming: 1 base; junction bases outside the gene matches: 7. The CDR3 is made up of 17 amino acids. Germline V gene sequence: CDR1 SGHRS, CDR2 YFSETQ. The CDR3 loop reads CASSSGTGGHLNYGYTF. As DNA, the CDR3 is TGCGCCAGCAGCTCCGGGACAGGGGGCCACCTTAACTATGGCTACACCTTC.

The CDR3 DNA is TGTGCCAGCTCAGAGTTGGGTCAGAGGGAGACCCAGTACTTC. It yields the protein CASSELGQRETQYF. The chain is built from TRBV6-5 and TRBJ2-5; no reliable D call. Germline V CDR1 and CDR2: MNHEY, SVGAGI. CDR3 length: 14 residues. Deletions cut 8 bases from V and 5 bases from J, with 18 bases between.

V and J are TRBV11-3 and TRBJ2-3; 11 bases are a match to TRBD2. Trimming cost V 3 bases and J 2 bases; bases outside gene matches: 1. The CDR3 is 15 amino acids. Per the germline V gene, CDR1 is SGHNT and CDR2 is YENEEA. CDR3: CASSLTSGTTDTQYF. The CDR3 nucleotides read TGTGCCAGCAGCTTGACTAGCGGGACCACAGATACGCAGTATTTT.

This chain uses TRBV6-2 or TRBV6-3 with TRBJ2-1; TRBD1 aligns across 7 bases. The CDR3 spans 13 residues. Trimming removed 5 bases from V and 9 bases from J; junction bases left unmatched: 7. CDR1 and CDR2 (germline): MNHEY, SVGEGT. The CDR3 nucleotides read TGTGCCAGCAGTCGGACGACAGGGTTTGAGCAGTTCTTC. It translates to CASSRTTGFEQFF.

This clone was recorded only once. CDR3 nucleotides: TGTGCCAGCATGGATAGGGGGGGGCCCAATCAGCCCCAGCATTTT. Its translation is CASMDRGGPNQPQHF. V usage is TRBV28 and J usage is TRBJ1-5; D is perhaps TRBD1 (6 bases). The germline CDR1 and CDR2 sequences are MDHEN and SYDVKM. Trimming cost V 7 bases and J 3 bases, with 16 bases left between them. This CDR3 region has 15 residues.

This rearrangement joins TRBV3-1 (or the pseudogene TRBV3-2) to TRBJ2-6, with D possibly being TRBD1 (7 bases). V lost 4 bases and J 0 bases, leaving 16 bases between the germline ends. The CDR3 consists of 18 residues. Germline CDR1 LGHDT, CDR2 YNNKEL (reference sequence). The CDR3 region has the DNA TGTGCCAGCAGCCCGAACGCGGGACAGCTCTCTGGGGCCAACGTCCTGACTTTC. As protein: CASSPNAGQLSGANVLTF.

The chain has TRBV19 and TRBJ2-1; TRBD2 is a possible D gene (5 bases). The CDR3 extends over 15 amino acids. V was pared by 2 bases and J by 2 bases, with 10 bases between. Germline CDR1 LNHDA, CDR2 SQIVND (reference sequence). The CDR3 loop is CASSIRAGPYNEQFF. DNA of the CDR3: TGTGCCAGTAGTATAAGGGCGGGCCCCTACAATGAGCAGTTCTTC.

The chain recombines TRBV28 with TRBJ1-2; weak D call: TRBD1 (6 bases). CDR1 is MDHEN, CDR2 SYDVKM, per germline. This CDR3 has 15 residues. Trimming shortened V by 5 bases and J by 6 bases, and 19 bases separated the two germline ends. CDR3 DNA: TGTGCCAGCAGTAATCAACAGGGTTGGGGGAATGGCTACACCTTC. Protein sequence: CASSNQQGWGNGYTF.

This clone was seen many times. The rearrangement joins TRBV2 to TRBJ2-1; 11 nucleotides align to TRBD2. Unmatched junction bases numbered 10, after V lost 2 bases and J lost 4 bases. Germline V gene sequence: CDR1 SNHLY, CDR2 FYNNEI. The CDR3 length is 18 residues. The DNA for the CDR3 is TGTGCCAGCAGTGAATCGGCGTCTAGCGGGGGGAAATACAATGAGCAGTTCTTC. This codes for CASSESASSGGKYNEQFF. The entire variable domain, with the rest obtained from reference TRBV2 and TRBJ2-1, is as follows: EPEVTQTPSHQVTQMGQEVILRCVPISNHLYFYWYRQILGQKVEFLVSFYNNEISEKSEIFDDQFSVERPDGSNFTLKIRSTKLEDSAMYFCASSESASSGGKYNEQFFGPGTRLTVL.

The rearrangement joins TRBV9 to TRBJ2-5; 9 bases fit TRBD2. V shed 4 bases and J 5 bases; nucleotides not matched to a gene: 9. Looked up from germline, CDR1 is SGDLS and CDR2 is YYNGEE. CDR3 length: 15 residues. CDR3 bases: TGTGCCAGCAGCCCAGCCCCGGCGGGAGGGGAGACCCAGTACTTC. Its protein product is CASSPAPAGGETQYF.

V usage is TRBV5-4 and J usage is TRBJ2-5, with 10 bases aligning to TRBD2. The CDR3 runs 15 residues. After removal of 4 bases from V and 5 bases from J, the junction contained 8 bases not matched to a gene. Germline V CDR1 and CDR2: SGHNT, YYREEE (reference sequence). DNA of the CDR3: TGTGCCAGCAGCCCCTTCACTAGCGGGGTCGAGACCCAGTACTTC. It yields the protein CASSPFTSGVETQYF. Complete variable domain (other parts from reference TRBV5-4 and TRBJ2-5): ETGVTQSPTHLIKTRGQQVTLRCSSQSGHNTVSWYQQALGQGPQFIFQYYREEENGRGNFPPRFSGLQFPNYSSELNVNALELDDSALYLCASSPFTSGVETQYFGPGTRLLVL.

This clone has a single count. This rearrangement joins TRBV6-5 to TRBJ2-1; D perhaps matches TRBD1 (6 bases). Germline V lookup: CDR1 MNHEY, CDR2 SVGAGI. The CDR3 extends over 15 amino acids. The ends were cut back, 5 bases at V and 0 bases at J, with 11 bases in the middle. The CDR3 coding sequence is TGTGCCAGCAGTAACGGACAGATCTCCTACAATGAGCAGTTCTTC. It codes for CASSNGQISYNEQFF.

This clone was detected only once. V gene TRBV6-2 or TRBV6-3 combines with J gene TRBJ1-1; perhaps TRBD1 as D (5 bases). V lost 2 bases to trimming and J lost 4 bases, with 11 bases between them. This CDR3 contains 14 residues. CDR1 is MNHEY, CDR2 SVGEGT, per germline. The CDR3 nucleotides are TGTGCCAGCAGTTACGGCAGGGTCGGCACTGAAGCTTTCTTT. Encoded protein: CASSYGRVGTEAFF.

The V and J genes are TRBV10-3 and TRBJ1-5; the D is unclear. Deletions cut 3 bases from V and 1 base from J, with 10 bases between. The CDR3 contains 15 residues. Germline lookup yields CDR1 ENHRY and CDR2 SYGVKD. The CDR3, as DNA: TGTGCCATCAGTGAAGGAAGGGAGAGCAATCAGCCCCAGCATTTT. Residues: CAISEGRESNQPQHF.

The J gene is TRBJ2-1, the V gene TRBV2, with 8 bases identical to TRBD1. Germline CDR1 reads SNHLY; CDR2 reads FYNNEI. The CDR3 covers 14 residues. With V trimmed by 5 bases and J by 7 bases, 7 bases remained unmatched. In nucleotides, the CDR3 is TGTGCCAGCAGTTCAGAAAACAGGGGGAATGAGCAGTTCTTC. Its translation: CASSSENRGNEQFF.

This rearrangement joins TRBV27 to TRBJ1-5; D unresolved. From germline, CDR1 is MNHEY and CDR2 SMNVEV (reference sequence). CDR3 length equals 13 residues. Trimming removed 5 bases at V and 6 bases at J, with 11 bases between. This CDR3 is CASSTSRSQPQHF. CDR3 sequence (DNA): TGTGCCAGCAGTACGAGTCGGAGTCAGCCCCAGCATTTT.

The CDR3 DNA reads as TGTGCCAGTAGTGAACAGGGGGGCACTGAAGCTTTCTTT. This gives the protein CASSEQGGTEAFF. The V call is TRBV19, the J call TRBJ1-1, with 8 bases fitting TRBD1. V shed 5 bases, J shed 4 bases, and the junction held 3 bases outside the gene matches. This CDR3 contains 13 residues. Germline V gives CDR1 LNHDA, CDR2 SQIVND (reference sequence).

The chain recombines TRBV5-1 with TRBJ2-1, with D possibly TRBD1 on 5 matching bases. The CDR3 has 17 residues. V was shortened by 1 base and J by 3 bases, with 17 bases between the two germline ends. The germline V gene encodes CDR1 SGHRS and CDR2 YFSETQ. The CDR3 DNA follows: TGCGCCAGCAGCTTGTACAGGAACTTGGGCATCTACAATGAGCAGTTCTTC. Protein sequence: CASSLYRNLGIYNEQFF.

The rearrangement uses TRBV2 and TRBJ2-1, with TRBD2 matching 16 bases. CDR3 length equals 15 residues. Germline-derived CDR1 and CDR2 are SNHLY and FYNNEI. The trim removed 8 bases at V and 7 bases at J, leaving 5 bases unmatched. CDR3 coding DNA: TGTGCCAGCGGGACTAGCGGGGGGGCCATGAATGAGCAGTTCTTC. Amino acids: CASGTSGGAMNEQFF.